The subject of this entry is one T cell receptor (beta chain). The sample belongs to a study of T cell responses to AZD1222 COVID-19 vaccine. TCRdb's table, derived via immunoSEQ multiplex PCR, lists solely in-frame clones and lacks some. The sample carries 75,000 to 100,000 clones, around nine tenths recorded once. This TCR derives from an adult in good health. The sequenced sample was peripheral blood, obtained on day 0 of AZD1222 vaccination.

Here the CDR3 DNA reads TGTGCCAGCAGTTCATACAATGAGCAGTTCTTC. Encoded protein: CASSSYNEQFF. This chain uses TRBV28 with TRBJ2-1; D gene ambiguous. The CDR3 is 11 residues long. Germline V lookup: CDR1 MDHEN, CDR2 SYDVKM. The V gene lost 4 bases and the J gene lost 4 bases, with 2 bases spanning the gap. The entire variable domain, with the rest obtained from reference TRBV28 and TRBJ2-1, is as follows: DVKVTQSSRYLVKRTGEKVFLECVQDMDHENMFWYRQDPGLGLRLIYFSYDVKMKEKGDIPEGYSVSREKKERFSLILESASTNQTSMYLCASSSYNEQFFGPGTRLTVL.